This T cell receptor beta chain was obtained from a study of cytomegalovirus exposure and HLA in healthy donors. 60 Vbeta and 13 Jbeta primers were used in PCR. Profiling relied on immunoSEQ multiplex PCR, and the TCRdb table lists in-frame clones only, not all of them. The data show around 100,000 clones, with 73% seen just once and less than 4% held by the top ten. The CDR3 is made up of 12 amino acids. Trimming took 3 bases from V and 1 from J, leaving 7 bases between them. Germline V gene sequence: CDR1 SQVTM, CDR2 ANQGSEA. The rearrangement uses TRBV29-1 and TRBJ2-7; D is ambiguous. The TCR sequence derives from a man aged 35-49 years in good health and CMV-seronegative. Sequencing used PBMCs. The CDR3 reads CSVDNGSYEQYF. The CDR3 nucleotides read TGCAGCGTTGATAACGGGTCCTACGAGCAGTACTTC.